The 26 T cell receptor beta chains listed next were all sequenced from one sample in a study of cytomegalovirus exposure and HLA in healthy donors (dated by TCRdb to the late 2010s). Library prep was done by the immunoSEQ multiplex PCR assay. A mixture of 60 forward primers for TCR Vbeta segments and 13 reverse primers for TCR Jbeta segments was used in the multiplex PCR. This is the immuneACCESS table as TCRdb keeps it, with only in-frame sequences that have V and J called. A part of the clones is gone; compared with another copy, unresolved V genes explain less than half, and the rest is unexplained. Present in this sample are some 93,000 clones, 65% to 85% of which were seen just once. The ten largest clonotypes hold approximately 3.6% of the sample. Sample: PBMCs. These receptors all stem from a middle-aged man in good health and CMV-seronegative.

About this clone itself: This same CDR3 is encoded by further DNA sequences in the sample. The genes are TRBV6-1 and TRBJ1-5, with D tentatively TRBD1 (6 bases). This CDR3 has 14 amino acids. Germline CDR1 MNHNS, CDR2 SASEGT. V was clipped by 6 bases and J by 7 bases, with 16 bases between them. The CDR3 sequence: CASRSSPGGQPQHF. The CDR3 DNA sequence: TGTGCCAGCAGGAGCAGCCCGGGGGGCCAGCCCCAGCATTTT.

This clone was counted between two and nine times. At one end the junction does not follow the germline gene, possibly because of a read error. The J gene is TRBJ1-1, the V gene TRBV28, with D perhaps matching TRBD1 (5 bases). The CDR3 contains 11 residues. Per germline, CDR1 MDHEN and CDR2 SYDVKM. In DNA form, the CDR3 reads TGTGCCAGCAGTTTCACAGGAAAATTTACCTTT. This translates into CASSFTGKFTF.

The chain has TRBV28 and TRBJ1-5, with D possibly matching TRBD1 (6 bases). Trimming removed 6 bases at V and 11 bases at J, with 23 bases between. CDR1 and CDR2 (germline): MDHEN, SYDVKM. This CDR3 is built from 15 residues. CDR3 DNA sequence: TGTGCCAGCAGCGGCCCCGGACAGTTGTATAAGGCCCAGCATTTT. This gives the protein CASSGPGQLYKAQHF.

This clone was recorded once. V gene TRBV6-6 combines with J gene TRBJ1-5; tentatively, D is TRBD1 (5 bases). V lost 5 bases to trimming and J lost 7 bases, with 9 bases between them. This CDR3 is built from 12 residues. Germline CDR1 and CDR2: MNHNY and SVGAGI (reference sequence). Here the CDR3 DNA reads TGTGCCAGCAGTCGGGGGGAACAGCCCCAGCATTTT. The encoded protein is CASSRGEQPQHF.

This rearrangement joins TRBV27 to TRBJ2-3; a possible D gene is TRBD2 (5 bases). From germline, CDR1 is MNHEY and CDR2 SMNVEV (reference sequence). This CDR3 is built from 15 residues. V was pared by 3 bases and J by 1 base, with 11 bases between. As DNA, the CDR3 is TGTGCCAGCAGTTTTGCTAGCTGGGGCACAGATACGCAGTATTTT. Translation: CASSFASWGTDTQYF.

The chain combines TRBV28 with TRBJ2-5; 9 positions agree with TRBD2. V trimming: 7 bases; J trimming: 5 bases; junction bases outside the gene matches: 5. The V gene's germline CDR1 is MDHEN and CDR2 SYDVKM. The CDR3 is made up of 13 amino acids. CDR3 coding DNA: TGTGCCAGCACCGGGACTAGCAGGGAGACCCAGTACTTC. This gives the protein CASTGTSRETQYF.

This clone was observed a handful of times. This chain links TRBV2 with TRBJ1-2; no clear D gene. CDR1 and CDR2 from the germline V gene are SNHLY and FYNNEI. The V and J ends lost 3 bases and 2 bases respectively, with 4 bases between them. CDR3 length: 12 amino acids. CDR3 bases: TGTGCCAGCAGTGACAGAAACTATGGCTACACCTTC. It is translated as CASSDRNYGYTF.

This chain joins TRBV28 and TRBJ1-5; tentative D call: TRBD1 (5 bases). V lost 6 bases, J lost 7 bases, and 10 bases lay in between. Germline V gene lookup returns CDR1 MDHEN and CDR2 SYDVKM. The CDR3 is made up of 12 amino acids. Written as DNA, the CDR3 is TGTGCCAGCAGGGCGGGGGGGCAGCCCCAGCATTTT. This translates into CASRAGGQPQHF.

The V gene is TRBV27, the J gene TRBJ2-2; 12 positions agree with TRBD2. Germline lookup yields CDR1 MNHEY and CDR2 SMNVEV (reference sequence). The V gene end was trimmed by 0 bases and the J gene end by 1 base; junction bases not matched to a gene: 3. The CDR3 consists of 18 residues. CDR3 nucleotides: TGTGCCAGCAGTTTATCGTCACTAGCGGGAGGGAACACCGGGGAGCTGTTTTTT. Translated, it gives CASSLSSLAGGNTGELFF.

The CDR3 nucleotides are TGTGCCAGCAGTCTACTAGCGGGAGTGATCAGGGCTTCCTACAATGAGCAGTTCTTC. Amino acid sequence: CASSLLAGVIRASYNEQFF. The J gene is TRBJ2-1, the V gene TRBV28, with TRBD2 identical over 11 bases. The germline V gene encodes CDR1 MDHEN and CDR2 SYDVKM. Losses at the gene ends were 5 bases for V and 1 base for J; bases not matched to a gene: 13. This CDR3 contains 19 residues.

The J gene is TRBJ2-7, the V gene TRBV4-2, with TRBD2 matching 9 bases. This CDR3 region has 16 residues. V was clipped by 1 base and J by 0 bases; unmatched bases: 4. The germline CDR1 and CDR2 sequences are LGHNA and YNFKEQ. CDR3 DNA sequence: TGTGCCAGCAGCCAAGTTGCTAGCGGGAACTCCTACGAGCAGTACTTC. Its translation is CASSQVASGNSYEQYF.

This chain links TRBV19 with TRBJ2-3; TRBD2 aligns across 11 bases. Germline V gene sequence: CDR1 LNHDA, CDR2 SQIVND (reference sequence). This CDR3 has 17 residues. J gave up 2 bases and V 5 bases, and 9 bases lay outside the gene matches. CDR3 DNA sequence: TGTGCCAGTAGTTCCCCACCGGGACTAGCGGCCACAGATACGCAGTATTTT. Its protein is CASSSPPGLAATDTQYF.

The rearrangement joins TRBV5-1 to TRBJ2-1, with 9 bases fitting TRBD2. CDR3 size: 13 residues. The ends lost 5 bases at V and 10 bases at J; junction bases unmatched: 7. CDR1 is SGHRS and CDR2 is YFSETQ in the germline V gene. Here the CDR3 reads CASRVAGVGEQFF. The DNA for the CDR3 is TGCGCCAGCAGGGTAGCGGGAGTAGGAGAGCAGTTCTTC.

The chain carries TRBV11-1 and TRBJ2-3; 7 bases fit TRBD2. The V gene's germline CDR1 is SGHAT and CDR2 FQDESV (reference sequence). The CDR3 spans 14 residues. Trimming at V came to 5 bases and at J to 1 base, leaving 3 bases not matched to a gene. The CDR3 loop reads CASSLSGRTDTQYF. CDR3 DNA: TGTGCCAGCAGCCTTAGCGGGCGCACAGATACGCAGTATTTT.

The CDR3 sequence is CASSRAAMREQFF. CDR3 nucleotide sequence: TGTGCCAGCAGTCGAGCGGCTATGAGGGAGCAGTTCTTC. The gene calls are TRBV7-3 and TRBJ2-1, with D perhaps TRBD2 (5 bases). The CDR3 has 13 residues. The V end lost 6 bases, the J end lost 10 bases, and 16 bases lay between the germline ends. Germline V CDR1 and CDR2: SGHTA, FQGTGA.

The chain couples TRBV27 to TRBJ2-7, with TRBD1 matching over 11 bases. This CDR3 is 17 amino acids long. Per germline, CDR1 MNHEY and CDR2 SMNVEV (reference sequence). The V and J ends lost 0 bases and 3 bases, in that order; junction bases with no gene match: 7. The CDR3 reads CASSLSGQGVTNYEQYF. In nucleotides, the CDR3 is TGTGCCAGCAGTTTATCGGGACAGGGGGTAACTAACTACGAGCAGTACTTC.

The rearrangement links TRBV7-3 to TRBJ2-2; 7 bases are a match to TRBD2. Trimming cost V 5 bases and J 9 bases; bases outside gene matches: 6. Germline assignment: CDR1 SGHTA and CDR2 FQGTGA. The CDR3 sequence is 13 residues long. The CDR3 here is CASSNWEGRELFF. The CDR3 DNA sequence: TGTGCCAGCAGCAACTGGGAGGGGAGGGAGCTGTTTTTT. Complete variable domain (other parts from reference TRBV7-3 and TRBJ2-2): GAGVSQTPSNKVTEKGKYVELRCDPISGHTALYWYRQSLGQGPEFLIYFQGTGAADDSGLPNDRFFAVRPEGSVSTLKIQRTERGDSAVYLCASSNWEGRELFFGEGSRLTVL.

This chain joins TRBV9 and TRBJ2-5, with TRBD2 identical over 9 bases. V gave up 0 bases and J gave up 3 bases; unmatched junction bases: 6. The germline V gene has CDR1 SGDLS and CDR2 YYNGEE. The CDR3 contains 16 residues. The CDR3 region is CASSVGPSGTEETQYF. CDR3 DNA sequence: TGTGCCAGCAGCGTAGGCCCTAGCGGGACCGAAGAGACCCAGTACTTC.

The chain combines TRBV28 with TRBJ2-7; 15 nucleotides match TRBD2. CDR1 and CDR2 from the germline V gene are MDHEN and SYDVKM. CDR3 length equals 16 residues. Trimming at V came to 6 bases and at J to 6 bases, leaving 9 bases not matched to a gene. CDR3 amino acids: CASSFGRGLAGGEQYF. CDR3 nucleotides: TGTGCCAGCAGCTTTGGCAGGGGACTAGCGGGAGGCGAGCAGTACTTC. The variable domain in full, with the rest retrieved from reference TRBV28 and TRBJ2-7, is DVKVTQSSRYLVKRTGEKVFLECVQDMDHENMFWYRQDPGLGLRLIYFSYDVKMKEKGDIPEGYSVSREKKERFSLILESASTNQTSMYLCASSFGRGLAGGEQYFGPGTRLTVT.

The chain employs TRBV5-1 and TRBJ2-5, with 7 nucleotides matching TRBD2. CDR1 and CDR2 (germline): SGHRS, YFSETQ. The CDR3 spans 14 residues. The trim removed 2 bases at V and 4 bases at J, leaving 5 bases unmatched. CDR3 in DNA: TGCGCCAGCAGCTTTGGGGCGGGAGCAGAGACCCAGTACTTC. This translates into CASSFGAGAETQYF.

This chain uses TRBV5-4 with TRBJ2-1, with 7 bases fitting TRBD2. The trim removed 4 bases at V and 4 bases at J, leaving 11 bases unmatched. The germline V gene has CDR1 SGHNT and CDR2 YYREEE (reference sequence). The CDR3 runs to 16 residues. CDR3 region: CASSISAGIGYNEQFF. CDR3 nucleotide sequence: TGTGCCAGCAGCATATCAGCGGGAATCGGGTACAATGAGCAGTTCTTC.

Here the CDR3 reads CASSPFAGASQPQHF. DNA for the CDR3: TGTGCCAGCAGCCCCTTTGCGGGGGCGAGTCAGCCCCAGCATTTT. The chain joins TRBV7-6 to TRBJ1-5, with D perhaps matching TRBD1 (6 bases). The germline V and J ends were trimmed by 5 bases and 6 bases, with 17 bases remaining between them. Germline CDR1 and CDR2: SGHVS and FNYEAQ. The CDR3 runs to 15 residues.

The gene calls are TRBV15 and TRBJ2-5, with 8 bases matching TRBD1. Germline CDR1 reads LNHNV; CDR2 reads YYDKDF (reference sequence). The junction had 8 bases not matched to a gene; V was cut back by 7 bases and J by 4 bases. This CDR3 has 14 amino acids. The CDR3 spells CATTGQGRVETQYF. CDR3 DNA sequence: TGTGCCACCACTGGACAGGGTAGGGTAGAGACCCAGTACTTC.

The V call is TRBV25-1, the J call TRBJ1-1; D perhaps matches TRBD1 (5 bases). Germline CDR1 reads MGHDK; CDR2 reads SYGVNS. V was trimmed by 3 bases and J by 8 bases, leaving 7 bases between them. The CDR3 spans 11 residues. The CDR3 protein is CASSEGGEAFF. The CDR3 DNA follows: TGTGCCAGCAGTGAGGGGGGGGAAGCTTTCTTT.

The J gene is TRBJ2-7, the V gene TRBV29-1, with TRBD2 identical over 12 bases. The CDR3 contains 15 residues. CDR1 is SQVTM and CDR2 is ANQGSEA in the germline V gene. The V segment lost 2 bases and the J segment 3 bases; nucleotides outside the gene matches: 5. The CDR3 is CSVELTSGGIYEQYF. Here the CDR3 DNA reads TGCAGCGTTGAACTGACTAGCGGGGGAATCTACGAGCAGTACTTC.

This clone was detected only once. CDR3 loop: CASSFYNQPQHF. Written as DNA, the CDR3 is TGTGCCAGCAGCTTTTATAATCAGCCCCAGCATTTT. The genes are TRBV13 and TRBJ1-5; no reliable D call. CDR1 is PRHDT, CDR2 FYEKMQ, per germline (reference sequence). The ends were cut back, 3 bases at V and 4 bases at J, with 4 bases in the middle. This CDR3 is built from 12 residues.